The 4 T cell receptor beta chains in this list originate from one sample, sequenced in a study of shared clonotypes between healthy human individuals (dated by TCRdb to 2018 to 2020). Libraries were built with the immunoSEQ multiplex PCR assay. Not all clones reach the TCRdb copy of this immuneACCESS table, which keeps in-frame sequences only. Checked studies attribute under half of the gap to unresolved V genes and leave the rest unexplained. The sample includes about 380,000 clones, with 90% to 97% observed a single time. About 0.32% of the sample is in the top ten clones. What was sequenced was memory CD8+ T cells sorted from blood. The sample's cell subset or site label is to be understood as: CD45RO+ cells pooled with CCR7-negative TemRA cells. All receptors derive from a young man in good health.

To note about this clone: Other DNA sequences in this specimen translate into the identical CDR3. This sequence joins TRBV6-5 and TRBJ2-3; no definite D call. The germline V and J ends were trimmed by 2 bases and 1 base, with 7 bases remaining between them. Germline assignment: CDR1 MNHEY and CDR2 SVGAGI. The CDR3 spans 14 residues. The CDR3 nucleotides read TGTGCCAGCAGTTACCTTAGGGGCACAGATACGCAGTATTTT. Translation gives CASSYLRGTDTQYF.

J is TRBJ1-2 and V is TRBV29-1; D is possibly TRBD1 (5 bases). The CDR3 has 11 amino acids. The V end lost 4 bases, the J end lost 3 bases, and 6 bases lay between the germline ends. Germline loops: CDR1 SQVTM, CDR2 ANQGSEA. The CDR3 DNA is TGCAGCGTTGCCAGGGACTATGGCTACACCTTC. Protein: CSVARDYGYTF.

The chain links TRBV7-9 to TRBJ1-1; D is perhaps TRBD1 (5 bases). The CDR3 spans 12 residues. Trimming stripped 5 bases from V and 7 bases from J, with 11 bases between. Germline V gene data show CDR1 as SEHNR and CDR2 as FQNEAQ (reference sequence). In DNA form, the CDR3 reads TGTGCCAGCAGCCTCGACAGTTTTGAAGCTTTCTTT. Protein sequence: CASSLDSFEAFF. Full variable domain (outside the CDR3, taken from reference TRBV7-9 and TRBJ1-1): DTGVSQNPRHKITKRGQNVTFRCDPISEHNRLYWYRQTLGQGPEFLTYFQNEAQLEKSRLLSDRFSAERPKGSFSTLEIQRTEQGDSAMYLCASSLDSFEAFFGQGTRLTVV.

The J gene is TRBJ1-1, the V gene TRBV7-9; D remains ambiguous. CDR1 and CDR2 from the germline V gene are SEHNR and FQNEAQ (reference sequence). Trimming stripped 4 bases from V and 1 base from J, with 4 bases between. The CDR3 contains 12 residues. The CDR3 sequence: CASSWGNTEAFF. The CDR3 DNA sequence: TGTGCCAGCAGCTGGGGGAACACTGAAGCTTTCTTT.